This entry features one TCR beta chain sequence. In germline, CDR1 is SGHDT, CDR2 YYEEEE. V was clipped by 0 bases and J by 8 bases; unmatched bases: 7. CDR3 length: 15 amino acids. The sample originates from a study of blood T cell repertoires in COVID-19. Study-wide background: The United States, Italy and Spain provided the acute and convalescent COVID-19 samples. The analysed material was cDNA or gDNA that came from T cells, B-cell-depleted T cells, or PBMCs.

Original processing notes: Amplification of reference gene primers was used by the study to estimate nucleated cell counts. Using immunoSEQ multiplex PCR, the repertoire was profiled, and TCRdb retains in-frame clones only, with some absent. From that table come the V and J calls and clone size; the DNA was used to work out D and trimming. The sample comprises 140,000 to 150,000 clones, 85% to 90% of which are singletons, and under 3% rests with the top ten. The chain couples TRBV5-6 to TRBJ2-7; 11 nucleotides align to TRBD2. The source of this sequence is a man in his 60s with active or convalescent COVID-19. Sequencing used peripheral blood. The CDR3 DNA is TGTGCCAGCAGCTTGGGACTAGCGGGAAGTGGCAAGCAGTACTTC. As protein: CASSLGLAGSGKQYF.